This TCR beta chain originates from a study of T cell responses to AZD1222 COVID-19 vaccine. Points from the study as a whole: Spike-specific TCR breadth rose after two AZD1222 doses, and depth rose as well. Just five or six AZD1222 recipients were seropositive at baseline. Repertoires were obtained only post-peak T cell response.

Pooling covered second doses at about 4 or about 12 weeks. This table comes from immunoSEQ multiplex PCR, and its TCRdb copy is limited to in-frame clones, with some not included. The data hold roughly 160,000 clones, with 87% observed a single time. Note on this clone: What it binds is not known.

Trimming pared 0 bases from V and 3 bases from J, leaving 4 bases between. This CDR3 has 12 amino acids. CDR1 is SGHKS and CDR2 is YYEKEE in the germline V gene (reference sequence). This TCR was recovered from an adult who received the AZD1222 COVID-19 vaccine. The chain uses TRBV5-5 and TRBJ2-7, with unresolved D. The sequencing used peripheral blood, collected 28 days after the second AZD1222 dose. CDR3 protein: CASSLEGYEQYF. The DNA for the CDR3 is TGTGCCAGCAGCTTGGAGGGCTACGAGCAGTACTTC.